This T cell receptor (beta chain) was found in a study of blood T cell repertoires in COVID-19. About the study: Specimens from acute and convalescent COVID-19 originated in the United States, Italy and Spain. From T cells, B-cell-depleted T cells, or PBMCs came the material, which was cDNA or gDNA.

Data came from immunoSEQ multiplex PCR; TCRdb stores just in-frame clones and leaves some out. The data hold roughly 200,000 clones, with 87% observed a single time. Germline values: CDR1 MNHNY, CDR2 SVGAGI (reference sequence). V shed 8 bases and J shed 5 bases, with 15 bases lying between them. The CDR3 covers 13 residues. This chain uses TRBV6-6 with TRBJ1-2; D unresolved. The sample was peripheral blood. The sequence was obtained from a man aged 60 to 69 who had recovered from COVID-19. In nucleotides, the CDR3 is TGTGCCAGCGCGGTCAACACTATATATGGCTACACCTTC. It specifies CASAVNTIYGYTF.